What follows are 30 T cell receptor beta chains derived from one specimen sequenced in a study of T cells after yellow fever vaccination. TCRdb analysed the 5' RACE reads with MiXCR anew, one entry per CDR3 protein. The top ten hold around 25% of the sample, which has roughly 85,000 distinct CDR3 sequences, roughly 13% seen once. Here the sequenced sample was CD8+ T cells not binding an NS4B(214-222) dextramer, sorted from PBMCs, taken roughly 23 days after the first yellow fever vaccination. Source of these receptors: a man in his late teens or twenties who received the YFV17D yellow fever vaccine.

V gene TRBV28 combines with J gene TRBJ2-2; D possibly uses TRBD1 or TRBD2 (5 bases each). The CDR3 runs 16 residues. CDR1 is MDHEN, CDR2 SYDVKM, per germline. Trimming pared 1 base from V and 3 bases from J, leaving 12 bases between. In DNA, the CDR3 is TGTGCCAGCAGTTTATTGATTCAGGGACACACCGGGGAGCTGTTTTTT. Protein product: CASSLLIQGHTGELFF.

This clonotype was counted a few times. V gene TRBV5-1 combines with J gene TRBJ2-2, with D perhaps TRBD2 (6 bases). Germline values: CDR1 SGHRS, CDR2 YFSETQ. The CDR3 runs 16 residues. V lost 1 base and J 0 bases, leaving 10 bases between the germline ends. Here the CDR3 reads CASSLTSRANTGELFF. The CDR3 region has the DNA TGCGCCAGCAGCTTGACTAGCCGGGCGAACACCGGGGAGCTGTTTTTT.

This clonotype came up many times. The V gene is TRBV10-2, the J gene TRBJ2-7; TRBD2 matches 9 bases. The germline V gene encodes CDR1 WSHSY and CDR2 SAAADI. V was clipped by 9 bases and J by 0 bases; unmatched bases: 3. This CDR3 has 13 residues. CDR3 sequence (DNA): TGCGCCAGTCAGACTAGCGGCTCCTACGAGCAGTACTTC. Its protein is CASQTSGSYEQYF.

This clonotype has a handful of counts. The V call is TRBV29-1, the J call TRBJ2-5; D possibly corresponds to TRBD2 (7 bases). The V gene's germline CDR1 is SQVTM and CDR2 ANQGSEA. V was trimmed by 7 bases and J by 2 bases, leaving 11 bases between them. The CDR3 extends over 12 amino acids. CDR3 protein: CSAGGTQETQYF. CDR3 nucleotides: TGCAGCGCCGGGGGGACACAAGAGACCCAGTACTTC.

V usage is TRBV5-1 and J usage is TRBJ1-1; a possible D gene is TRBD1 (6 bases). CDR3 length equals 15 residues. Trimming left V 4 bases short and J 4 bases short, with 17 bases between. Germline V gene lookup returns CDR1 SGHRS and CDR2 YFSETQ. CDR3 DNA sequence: TGCGCCAGCAGCCCATTTGCGGGGGCCGGCACTGAAGCTTTCTTT. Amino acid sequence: CASSPFAGAGTEAFF. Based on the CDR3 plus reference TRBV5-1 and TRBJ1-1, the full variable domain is KAGVTQTPRYLIKTRGQQVTLSCSPISGHRSVSWYQQTPGQGLQFLFEYFSETQRNKGNFPGRFSGRQFSNSRSEMNVSTLELGDSALYLCASSPFAGAGTEAFFGQGTRLTVV.

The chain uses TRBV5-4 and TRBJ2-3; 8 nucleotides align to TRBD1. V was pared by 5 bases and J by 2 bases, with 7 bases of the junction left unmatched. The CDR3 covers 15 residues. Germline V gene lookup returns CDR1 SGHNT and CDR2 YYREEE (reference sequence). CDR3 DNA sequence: TGTGCCAGCAGAAAAACGGGACAGGTCACAGATACGCAGTATTTT. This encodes CASRKTGQVTDTQYF.

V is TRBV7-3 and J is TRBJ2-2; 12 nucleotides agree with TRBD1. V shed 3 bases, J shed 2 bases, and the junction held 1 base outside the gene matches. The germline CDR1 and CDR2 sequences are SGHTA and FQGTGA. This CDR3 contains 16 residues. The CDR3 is CASSLGTGGNTGELFF. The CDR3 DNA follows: TGTGCCAGCAGCTTGGGGACAGGGGGCAACACCGGGGAGCTGTTTTTT.

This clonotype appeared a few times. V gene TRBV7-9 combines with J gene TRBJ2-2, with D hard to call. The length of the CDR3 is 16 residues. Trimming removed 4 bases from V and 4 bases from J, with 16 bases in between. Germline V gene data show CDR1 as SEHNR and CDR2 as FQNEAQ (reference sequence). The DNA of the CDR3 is TGTGCCAGCAGCTCCCACAGAACTACAACCACCGGGGAGCTGTTTTTT. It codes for CASSSHRTTTTGELFF. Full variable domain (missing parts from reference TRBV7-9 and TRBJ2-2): DTGVSQNPRHKITKRGQNVTFRCDPISEHNRLYWYRQTLGQGPEFLTYFQNEAQLEKSRLLSDRFSAERPKGSFSTLEIQRTEQGDSAMYLCASSSHRTTTTGELFFGEGSRLTVL.

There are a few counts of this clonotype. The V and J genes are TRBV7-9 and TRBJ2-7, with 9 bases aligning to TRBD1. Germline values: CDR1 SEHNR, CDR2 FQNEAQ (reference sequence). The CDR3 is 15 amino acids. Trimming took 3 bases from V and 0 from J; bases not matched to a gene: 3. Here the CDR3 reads CASSFGQGSSYEQYV. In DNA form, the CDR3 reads TGTGCCAGCAGCTTCGGACAGGGGAGCTCCTACGAGCAGTACGTC.

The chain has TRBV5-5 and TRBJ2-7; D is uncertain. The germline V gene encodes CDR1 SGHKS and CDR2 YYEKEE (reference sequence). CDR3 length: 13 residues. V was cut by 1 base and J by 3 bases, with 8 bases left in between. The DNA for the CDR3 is TGTGCCAGCAGCTTGAGGCATTTCTACGAGCAGTACTTC. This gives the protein CASSLRHFYEQYF.

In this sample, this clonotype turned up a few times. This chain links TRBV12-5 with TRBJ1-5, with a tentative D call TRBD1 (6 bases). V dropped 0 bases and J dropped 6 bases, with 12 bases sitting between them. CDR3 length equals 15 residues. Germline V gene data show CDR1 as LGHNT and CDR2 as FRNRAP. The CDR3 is CASGLVQTRGQPQHF. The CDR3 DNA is TGTGCTAGTGGTTTGGTACAAACCAGGGGTCAGCCCCAGCATTTT.

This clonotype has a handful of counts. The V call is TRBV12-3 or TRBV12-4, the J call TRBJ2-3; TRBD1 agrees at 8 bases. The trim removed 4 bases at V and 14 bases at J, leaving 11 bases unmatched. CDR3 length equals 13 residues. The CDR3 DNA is TGTGCCAGCAGTTACCGGTCTCAGGGGGCCCGGTATTTT. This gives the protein CASSYRSQGARYF.

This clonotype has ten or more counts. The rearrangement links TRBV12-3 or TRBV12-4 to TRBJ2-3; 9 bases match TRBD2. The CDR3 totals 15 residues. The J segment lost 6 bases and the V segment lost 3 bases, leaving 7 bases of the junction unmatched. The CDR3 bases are TGTGCCAGCAGTTTGGGCGGGGGGGTTTCGGATACGCAGTATTTT. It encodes CASSLGGGVSDTQYF.

CDR3 bases: TGTGCCAGCAGTGATTTTGGAAATCAAGAGACCCAGTACTTC. Translating it yields CASSDFGNQETQYF. The rearrangement joins TRBV2 to TRBJ2-5; D is undetermined. CDR1 and CDR2 (germline): SNHLY, FYNNEI. The CDR3 sequence is 14 residues long. The germline V and J ends were trimmed by 3 bases and 2 bases, with 10 bases remaining between them.

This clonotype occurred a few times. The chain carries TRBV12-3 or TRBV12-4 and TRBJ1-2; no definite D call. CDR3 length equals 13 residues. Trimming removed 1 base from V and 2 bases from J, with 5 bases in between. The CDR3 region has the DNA TGTGCCAGCAGTTTAGGGCCGAACTATGGCTACACCTTC. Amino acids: CASSLGPNYGYTF.

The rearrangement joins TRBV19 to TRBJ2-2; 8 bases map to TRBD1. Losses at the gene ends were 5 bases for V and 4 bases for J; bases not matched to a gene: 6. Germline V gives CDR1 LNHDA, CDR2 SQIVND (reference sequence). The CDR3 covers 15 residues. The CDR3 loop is CASSSDRDGTGELFF. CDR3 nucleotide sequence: TGTGCCAGTAGTTCGGACAGGGATGGCACCGGGGAGCTGTTTTTT.

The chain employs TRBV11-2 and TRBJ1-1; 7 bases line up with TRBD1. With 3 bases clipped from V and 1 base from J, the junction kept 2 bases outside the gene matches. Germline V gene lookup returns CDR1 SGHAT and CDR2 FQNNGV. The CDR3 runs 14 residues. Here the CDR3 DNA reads TGTGCCAGCAGCTTCACAGGGGCGAACACTGAAGCTTTCTTT. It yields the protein CASSFTGANTEAFF. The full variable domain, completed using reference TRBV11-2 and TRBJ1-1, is EAGVAQSPRYKIIEKRQSVAFWCNPISGHATLYWYQQILGQGPKLLIQFQNNGVVDDSQLPKDRFSAERLKGVDSTLKIQPAKLEDSAVYLCASSFTGANTEAFFGQGTRLTVV.

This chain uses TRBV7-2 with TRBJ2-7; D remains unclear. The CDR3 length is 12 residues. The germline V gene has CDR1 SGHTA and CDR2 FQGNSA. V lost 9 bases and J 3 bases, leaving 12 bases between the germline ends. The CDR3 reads CARENVIYEQYV. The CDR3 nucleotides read TGTGCCAGGGAAAACGTTATCTACGAGCAGTACGTC.

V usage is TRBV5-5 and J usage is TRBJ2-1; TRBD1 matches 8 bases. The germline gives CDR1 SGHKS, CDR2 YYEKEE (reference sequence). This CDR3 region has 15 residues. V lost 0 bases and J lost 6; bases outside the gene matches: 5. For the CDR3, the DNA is TGTGCCAGCAGCTTGGGGCACAGGGGGAGCAATGAGCAGTTCTTC. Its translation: CASSLGHRGSNEQFF.

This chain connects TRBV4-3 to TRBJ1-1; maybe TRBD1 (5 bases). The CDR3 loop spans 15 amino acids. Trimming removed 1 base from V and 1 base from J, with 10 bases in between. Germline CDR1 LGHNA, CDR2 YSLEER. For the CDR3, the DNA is TGCGCCAGCAGCCAAGGGTGGGGGAAGAACACTGAAGCTTTCTTT. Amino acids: CASSQGWGKNTEAFF.

Here the CDR3 reads CAWREIGQPQYF. The CDR3 nucleotides read TGTGCCTGGAGAGAAATCGGACAGCCGCAGTACTTC. The chain carries TRBV30 and TRBJ2-7; D may be TRBD1 (6 bases). Germline V gene sequence: CDR1 GTSNPN, CDR2 SVGIG (reference sequence). Trimming removed 3 bases from V and 9 bases from J, with 15 bases in between. The CDR3 length is 12 residues.

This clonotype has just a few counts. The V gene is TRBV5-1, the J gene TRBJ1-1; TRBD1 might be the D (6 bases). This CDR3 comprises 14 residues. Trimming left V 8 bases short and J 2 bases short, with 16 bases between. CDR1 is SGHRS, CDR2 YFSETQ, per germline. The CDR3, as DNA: TGCGCCAGTACCACTTTCAGGGGAAACACTGAAGCTTTCTTT. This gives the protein CASTTFRGNTEAFF.

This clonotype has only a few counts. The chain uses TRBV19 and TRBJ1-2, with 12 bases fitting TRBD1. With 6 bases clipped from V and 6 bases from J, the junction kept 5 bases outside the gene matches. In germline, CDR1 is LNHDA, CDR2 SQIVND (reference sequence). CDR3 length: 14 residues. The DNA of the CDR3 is TGTGCCAGTAGGGGGACAGGGGGCATCGATGGCTACACCTTC. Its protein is CASRGTGGIDGYTF.

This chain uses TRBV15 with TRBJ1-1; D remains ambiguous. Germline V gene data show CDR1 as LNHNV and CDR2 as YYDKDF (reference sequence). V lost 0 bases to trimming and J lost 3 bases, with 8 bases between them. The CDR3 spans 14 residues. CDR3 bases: TGTGCCACCAGCAGAGATCTTTTGTACACTGAAGCTTTCTTT. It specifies CATSRDLLYTEAFF.

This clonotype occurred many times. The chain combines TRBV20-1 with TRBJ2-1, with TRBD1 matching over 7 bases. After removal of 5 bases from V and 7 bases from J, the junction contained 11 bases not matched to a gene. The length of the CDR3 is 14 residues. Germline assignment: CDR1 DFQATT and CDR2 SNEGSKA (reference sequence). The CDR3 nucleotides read TGCAGTGCTCCGCCCCTTGACAGGGCAAATGAGCAGTTCTTC. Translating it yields CSAPPLDRANEQFF.

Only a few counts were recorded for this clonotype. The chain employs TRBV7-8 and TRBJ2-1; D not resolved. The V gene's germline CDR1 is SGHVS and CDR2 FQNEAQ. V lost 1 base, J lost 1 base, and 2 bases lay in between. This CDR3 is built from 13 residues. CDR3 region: CASSLVSYNEQFF. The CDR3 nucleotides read TGTGCCAGCAGCTTAGTGTCCTACAATGAGCAGTTCTTC. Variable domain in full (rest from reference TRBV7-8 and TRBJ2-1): GAGVSQSPRYKVAKRGQDVALRCDPISGHVSLFWYQQALGQGPEFLTYFQNEAQLDKSGLPSDRFFAERPEGSVSTLKIQRTQQEDSAVYLCASSLVSYNEQFFGPGTRLTVL.

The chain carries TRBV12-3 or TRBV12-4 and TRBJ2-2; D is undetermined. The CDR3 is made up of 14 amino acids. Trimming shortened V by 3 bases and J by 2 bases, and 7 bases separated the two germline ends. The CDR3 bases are TGTGCCAGCAGTTTTACAGCCAACACCGGGGAGCTGTTTTTT. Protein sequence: CASSFTANTGELFF.

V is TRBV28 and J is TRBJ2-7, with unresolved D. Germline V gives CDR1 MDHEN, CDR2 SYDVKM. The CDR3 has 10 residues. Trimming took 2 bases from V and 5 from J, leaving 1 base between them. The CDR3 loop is CASSLNEQYF. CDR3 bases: TGTGCCAGCAGTTTAAACGAGCAGTACTTC.

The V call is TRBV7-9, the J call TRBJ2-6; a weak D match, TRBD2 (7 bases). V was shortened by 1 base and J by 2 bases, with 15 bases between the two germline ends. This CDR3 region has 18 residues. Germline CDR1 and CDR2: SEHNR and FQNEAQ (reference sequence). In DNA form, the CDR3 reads TGTGCCAGCAGCTTAGGGAGGGGGGGTTTTACTGGGGCCAACGTCCTGACTTTC. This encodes CASSLGRGGFTGANVLTF.

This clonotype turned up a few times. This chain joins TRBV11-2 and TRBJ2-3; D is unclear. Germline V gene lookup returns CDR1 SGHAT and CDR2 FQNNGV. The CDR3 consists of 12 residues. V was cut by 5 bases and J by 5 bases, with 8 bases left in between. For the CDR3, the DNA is TGTGCCAGCAGCAGGGATTTAGATACGCAGTATTTT. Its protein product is CASSRDLDTQYF.